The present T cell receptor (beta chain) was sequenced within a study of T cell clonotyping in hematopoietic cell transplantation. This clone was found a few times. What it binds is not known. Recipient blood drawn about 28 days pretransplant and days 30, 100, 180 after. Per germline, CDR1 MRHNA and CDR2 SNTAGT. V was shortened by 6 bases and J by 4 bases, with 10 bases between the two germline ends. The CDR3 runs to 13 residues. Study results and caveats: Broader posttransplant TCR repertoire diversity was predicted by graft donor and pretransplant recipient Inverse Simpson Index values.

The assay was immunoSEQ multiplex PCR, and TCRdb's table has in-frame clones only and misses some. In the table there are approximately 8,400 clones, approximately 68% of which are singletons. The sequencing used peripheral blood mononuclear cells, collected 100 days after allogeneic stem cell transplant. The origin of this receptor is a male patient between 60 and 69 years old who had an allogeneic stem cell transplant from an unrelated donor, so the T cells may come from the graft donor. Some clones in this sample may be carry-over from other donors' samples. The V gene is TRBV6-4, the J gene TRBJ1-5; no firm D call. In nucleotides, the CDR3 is TGTGCCAGCAGCATGGACGGGAATCAGCCCCAGCATTTT. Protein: CASSMDGNQPQHF.